This T cell receptor (beta chain) derives from a study of beta chain features in type 1 diabetes (dated by TCRdb to the late 2010s). About the investigation overall: Mean age, gender distribution, total cell number and subset yield did not differ between patients and healthy donors. Across all samples, fewer than 110,000,000 sorted cells were examined, and cell number per subset correlated strongly with RNA yield. Regulatory and stem cell-like memory subsets were isolated from only 8 patients and roughly 8 healthy donors, whereas naive and central memory subsets came from all 28 donors. The study compared the TCRB repertoires of sorted circulating CD4+ T cell subsets in recently diagnosed type 1 diabetes patients with those in matched healthy donors. What the study reported, not specific to this receptor: The naive, central memory and regulatory TCRB repertoires appeared to resemble one another more closely among patients than among healthy donors. At VDJ recombination sites, patients with type 1 diabetes made fewer insertions and deleted more nucleotides, a pattern implying thymic rearrangement abnormalities. Because cDNA was sequenced instead of genomic DNA, highly expressing activated cells could be over-represented, though the groups showed no difference in activation or CD3 levels. Because the HLA sub-analyses included only small numbers of individuals, any influence of HLA type on TCRB rearrangement was left unresolved. PCR may preferentially amplify shorter templates, but because patient and control samples were amplified and corrected together, any resulting skew would affect both groups equally. Type 1 diabetes patients showed a moderate but significant shortening of TCRB CDR3 length in all four CD4+ subsets.

The germline V gene gives CDR1 as SGHTA and CDR2 as FQGNSA. The CDR3 covers 19 residues, taking in both the cysteine and the phenylalanine. The sequence is cut down to CDR3 DNA, 57 bases in frame from base 1. V loses 3 bases of germline sequence and J loses 0 bases, and the interval between the two ends is 18 bases. The entire amount of isolated RNA was reverse transcribed using the High Capacity cDNA Reverse Transcription Kit, so the sequenced TCRB transcripts were expressed ones. Deep immunoSEQ sequencing was applied to naive, central memory and regulatory T cell samples, giving an average of roughly 3.5 million total reads per sample. After sorted cells were lysed in RLT buffer, RNA was extracted with DNase-treated RNeasy Micro or Mini kits, with the choice depending on cell number. To prevent cross-contamination, each cell subset was processed individually, whereas patient and healthy donor samples were processed jointly. TCRB sequences were amplified from cDNA with the immunoSEQ multiplex PCR, producing 87-bp fragments spanning the CDR3 region. Amplicons were sequenced on the Illumina HiSeq platform. The authors' pipeline ran thus. PCR bias was computationally corrected using synthetic template baselines, reads within Hamming distance 2 were collapsed, and singletons that could not be merged were discarded. Reads were aligned against IMGT to assign V, D and J genes, CDR3 length and insertions or deletions at six rearrangement sites. Within each subset, clonotype counts were normalized to sorted cell number, and only after that were true diversity and Gini coefficients computed with the tcR R package. Repertoire sharing was quantified using the overlap coefficient calculated on TCRB nucleotide sequences. Out-of-frame TCRB sequences from naive cells were analyzed as a proxy for the pre-selection repertoire. TCRdb took over this immuneACCESS table, retaining in-frame rearrangements with V and J assigned. Such tables are incomplete; in checked studies, under half of the missing clones stem from an unresolved V gene, and the remainder is unexplained. For V, J and clone size, that table is used; D and trimming come from the DNA. Counted in this sample were around 650,000 clones; around 12% of them appeared once. More than 0.1% of the sample is held by the ten biggest clonotypes.

From each donor, a single peripheral blood sample of 90 to 150 mL on average was drawn into heparinised tubes. A BD FACSAria II was used to sort naive, central memory, regulatory and stem cell-like memory CD4+ T cells with a panel that included CD45RO, CCR7, CD25, CD127, CD95 and CD27. Purity was above 98% for every sorted population. PBMCs were separated immediately by Lymphoprep density gradient centrifugation and were stained directly, without being cultured. So that batch effects would be minimized, each experiment stained and sorted samples in pairs, pairing one healthy donor with one patient. The sample holds a few counts of this clone. Its antigen is unknown. Base qualities are not provided; no much larger clone lies one nucleotide away.

This sequence originates from a man aged 25 to 45 with type 1 diabetes. Sequencing was performed on naive CD4+ T cells from blood. The cell subset or site tag for this specimen amounts to: true naive CD4+ T cells. The sequence joins TRBV7-2 to TRBJ2-6; the D gene assignment is perhaps TRBD1 or TRBD2, with each matching 5 bases. CDR3 protein: CASSFGAPLIRSGANVLTF. The base sequence is TGTGCCAGCAGCTTCGGGGCACCTCTCATCCGCTCTGGGGCCAACGTCCTGACTTTC.